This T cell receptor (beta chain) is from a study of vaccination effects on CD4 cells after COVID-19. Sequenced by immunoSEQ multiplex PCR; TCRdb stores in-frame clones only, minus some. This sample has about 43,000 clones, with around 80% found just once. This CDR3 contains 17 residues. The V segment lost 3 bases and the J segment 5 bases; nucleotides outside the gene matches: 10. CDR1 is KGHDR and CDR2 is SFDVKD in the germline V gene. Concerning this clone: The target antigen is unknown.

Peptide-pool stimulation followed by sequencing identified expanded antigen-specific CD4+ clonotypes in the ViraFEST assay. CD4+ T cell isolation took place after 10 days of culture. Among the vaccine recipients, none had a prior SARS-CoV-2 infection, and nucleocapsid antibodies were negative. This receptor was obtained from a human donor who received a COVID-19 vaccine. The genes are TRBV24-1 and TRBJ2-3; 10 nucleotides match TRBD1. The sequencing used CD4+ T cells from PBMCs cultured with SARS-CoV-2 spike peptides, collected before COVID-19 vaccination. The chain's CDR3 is CATSDPPGQGPRDTQYF. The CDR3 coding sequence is TGTGCCACCAGTGATCCCCCGGGACAGGGGCCTAGAGATACGCAGTATTTT.